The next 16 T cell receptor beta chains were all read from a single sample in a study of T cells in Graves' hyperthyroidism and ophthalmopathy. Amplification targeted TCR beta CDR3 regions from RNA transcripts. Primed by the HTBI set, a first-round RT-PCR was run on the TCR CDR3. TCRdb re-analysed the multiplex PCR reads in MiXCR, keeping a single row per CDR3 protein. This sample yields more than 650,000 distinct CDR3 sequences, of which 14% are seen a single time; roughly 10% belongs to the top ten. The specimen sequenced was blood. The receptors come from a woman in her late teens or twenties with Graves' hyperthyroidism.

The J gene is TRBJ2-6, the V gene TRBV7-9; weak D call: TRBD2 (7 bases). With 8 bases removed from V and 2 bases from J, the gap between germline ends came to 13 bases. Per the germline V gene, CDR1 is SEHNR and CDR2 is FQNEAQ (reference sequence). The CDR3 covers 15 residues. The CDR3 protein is CASRLGGAGANVLTF. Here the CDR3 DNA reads TGTGCCAGCCGCCTAGGGGGGGCTGGGGCCAACGTCCTGACTTTC.

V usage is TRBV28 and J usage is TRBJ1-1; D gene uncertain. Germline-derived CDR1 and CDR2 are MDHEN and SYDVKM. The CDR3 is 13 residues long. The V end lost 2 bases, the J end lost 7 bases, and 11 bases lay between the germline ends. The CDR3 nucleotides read TGTGCCAGCAGTTTAGTGTCGGACCTTGAAGCTTTCTTT. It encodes CASSLVSDLEAFF.

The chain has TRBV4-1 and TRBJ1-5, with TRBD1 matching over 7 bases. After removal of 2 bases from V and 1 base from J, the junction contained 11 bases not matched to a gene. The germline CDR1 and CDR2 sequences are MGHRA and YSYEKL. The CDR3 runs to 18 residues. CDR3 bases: TGCGCCAGCAGCCAACTACCTGACAGGGTGCGGAGCAATCAGCCCCAGCATTTT. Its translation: CASSQLPDRVRSNQPQHF.

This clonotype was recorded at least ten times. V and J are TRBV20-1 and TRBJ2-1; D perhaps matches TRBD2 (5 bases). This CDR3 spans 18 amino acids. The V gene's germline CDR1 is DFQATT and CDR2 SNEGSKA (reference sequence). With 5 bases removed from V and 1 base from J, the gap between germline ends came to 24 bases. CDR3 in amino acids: CSAESPPDFYRSYNEQFF. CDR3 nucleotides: TGCAGTGCTGAAAGTCCCCCGGACTTTTATCGGTCCTACAATGAGCAGTTCTTC.

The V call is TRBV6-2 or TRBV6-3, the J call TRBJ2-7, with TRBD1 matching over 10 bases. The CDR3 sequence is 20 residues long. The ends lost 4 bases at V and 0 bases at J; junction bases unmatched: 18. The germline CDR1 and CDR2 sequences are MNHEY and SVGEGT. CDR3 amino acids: CASSWSRRDRGAGTSYEQYF. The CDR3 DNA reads TGTGCCAGCAGTTGGTCACGCCGGGACAGGGGAGCGGGAACCTCCTACGAGCAGTACTTC.

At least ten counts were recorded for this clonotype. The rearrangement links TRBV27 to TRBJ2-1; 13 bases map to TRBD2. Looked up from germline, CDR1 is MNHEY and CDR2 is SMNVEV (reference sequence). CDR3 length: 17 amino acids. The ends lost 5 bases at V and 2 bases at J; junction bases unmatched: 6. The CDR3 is CASSLGTSGTPYNEQFF. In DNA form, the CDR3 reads TGTGCCAGCAGTCTCGGGACTAGCGGGACCCCCTACAATGAGCAGTTCTTC.

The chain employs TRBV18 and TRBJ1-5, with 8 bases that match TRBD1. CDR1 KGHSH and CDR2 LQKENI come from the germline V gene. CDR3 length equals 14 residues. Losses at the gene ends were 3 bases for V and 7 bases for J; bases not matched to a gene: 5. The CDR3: CASSPGRQGQPQHF. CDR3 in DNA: TGTGCCAGCTCACCCGGGCGACAGGGGCAGCCCCAGCATTTT.

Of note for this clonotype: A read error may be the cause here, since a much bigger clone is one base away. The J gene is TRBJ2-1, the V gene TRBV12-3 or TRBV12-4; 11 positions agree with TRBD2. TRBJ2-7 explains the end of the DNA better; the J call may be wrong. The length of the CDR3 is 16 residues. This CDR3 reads CASSWGGTSGNNEQYF. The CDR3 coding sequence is TGTGCCAGCAGTTGGGGCGGGACTAGCGGCAACAATGAGCAGTACTTC.

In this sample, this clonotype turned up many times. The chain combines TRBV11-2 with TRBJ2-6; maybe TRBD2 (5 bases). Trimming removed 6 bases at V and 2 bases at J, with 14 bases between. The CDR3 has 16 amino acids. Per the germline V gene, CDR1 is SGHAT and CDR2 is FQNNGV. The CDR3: CASSFQAGTGANVLTF. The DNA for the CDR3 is TGTGCCAGCAGTTTTCAGGCCGGGACTGGGGCCAACGTCCTGACTTTC.

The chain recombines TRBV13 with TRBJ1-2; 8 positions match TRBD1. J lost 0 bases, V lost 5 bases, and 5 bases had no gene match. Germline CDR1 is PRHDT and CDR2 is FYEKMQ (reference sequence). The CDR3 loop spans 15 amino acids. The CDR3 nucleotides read TGTGCCAGCAGCCTTCTGGACAGGGCTAACTATGGCTACACCTTC. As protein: CASSLLDRANYGYTF.

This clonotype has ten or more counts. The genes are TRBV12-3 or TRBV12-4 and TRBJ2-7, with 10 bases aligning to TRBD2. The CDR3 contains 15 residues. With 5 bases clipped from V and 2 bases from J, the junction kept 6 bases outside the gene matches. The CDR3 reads CASSGRTSGTYEQYF. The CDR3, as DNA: TGTGCCAGCAGTGGACGGACTAGCGGCACCTACGAGCAGTACTTC.

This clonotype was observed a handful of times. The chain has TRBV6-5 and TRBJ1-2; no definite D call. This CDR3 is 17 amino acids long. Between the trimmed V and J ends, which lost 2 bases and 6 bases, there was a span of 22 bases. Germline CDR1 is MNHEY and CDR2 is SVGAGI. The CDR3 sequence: CASSYLQSGLMGDGYTF. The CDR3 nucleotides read TGTGCCAGCAGTTACCTGCAGTCGGGGTTGATGGGAGATGGCTACACCTTC.

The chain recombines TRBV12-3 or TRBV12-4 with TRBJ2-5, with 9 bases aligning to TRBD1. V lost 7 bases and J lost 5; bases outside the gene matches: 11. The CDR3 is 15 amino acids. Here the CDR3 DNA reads TGTGCCAGCAACCAAAGGGGACAGGGTGTTGAGACCCAGTACTTC. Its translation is CASNQRGQGVETQYF.

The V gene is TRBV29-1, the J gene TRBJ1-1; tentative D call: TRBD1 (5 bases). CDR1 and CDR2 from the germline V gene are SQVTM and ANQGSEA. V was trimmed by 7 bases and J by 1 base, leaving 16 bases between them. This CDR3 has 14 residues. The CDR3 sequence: CSGLGGRGNTEAFF. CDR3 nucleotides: TGCAGCGGGCTGGGGGGTAGGGGGAACACTGAAGCTTTCTTT.

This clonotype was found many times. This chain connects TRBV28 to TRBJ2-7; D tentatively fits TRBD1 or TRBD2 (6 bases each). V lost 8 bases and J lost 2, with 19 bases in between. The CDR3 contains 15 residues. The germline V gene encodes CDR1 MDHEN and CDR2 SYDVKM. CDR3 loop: CASSEVGRDTYEQYF. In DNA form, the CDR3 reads TGTGCCAGCTCGGAGGTGGGGCGGGACACCTACGAGCAGTACTTC.

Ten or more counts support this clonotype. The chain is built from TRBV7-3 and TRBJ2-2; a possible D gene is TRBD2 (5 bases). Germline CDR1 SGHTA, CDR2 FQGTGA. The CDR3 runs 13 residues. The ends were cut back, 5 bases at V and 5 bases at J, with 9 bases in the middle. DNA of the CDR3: TGTGCCAGCAGCCGAACTAGGACCGGGGAGCTGTTTTTT. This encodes CASSRTRTGELFF.